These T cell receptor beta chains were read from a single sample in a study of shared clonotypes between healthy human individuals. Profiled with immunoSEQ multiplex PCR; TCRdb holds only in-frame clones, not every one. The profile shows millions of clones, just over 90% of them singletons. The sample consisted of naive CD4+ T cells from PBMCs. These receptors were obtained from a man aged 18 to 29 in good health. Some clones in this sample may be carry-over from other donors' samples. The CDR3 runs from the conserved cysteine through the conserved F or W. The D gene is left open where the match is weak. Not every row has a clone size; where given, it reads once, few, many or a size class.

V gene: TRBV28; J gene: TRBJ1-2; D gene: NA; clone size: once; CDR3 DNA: TGTGCCAGCGGACCTCATGGCTACACCTTC; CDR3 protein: CASGPHGYTF
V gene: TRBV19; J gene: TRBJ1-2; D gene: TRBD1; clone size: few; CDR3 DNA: TGTGCCGGGGACAGGGATGGCTACACCTTC; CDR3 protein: CAGDRDGYTF
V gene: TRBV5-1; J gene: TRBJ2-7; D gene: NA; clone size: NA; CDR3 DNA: TGCGCCAGCAGCTCCACTTGGGCGCGGGGCGACGCATACGAGCAGTACTTC; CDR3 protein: CASSSTWARGDAYEQYF
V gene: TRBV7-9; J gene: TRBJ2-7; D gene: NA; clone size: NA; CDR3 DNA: TGTGCCAGCAGCCCAGTAATCTACGAGCAGTACTTC; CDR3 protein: CASSPVIYEQYF
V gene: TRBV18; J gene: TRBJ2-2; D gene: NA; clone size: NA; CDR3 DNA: TGTGCCACCTCCGAATCAAACACCGGGGAGCTGTTTTTT; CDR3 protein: CATSESNTGELFF
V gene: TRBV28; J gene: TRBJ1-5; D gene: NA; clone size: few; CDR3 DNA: TGTGCCAGCAGTTTCGGACAGAGGTATCAGCCCCAGCATTTT; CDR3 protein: CASSFGQRYQPQHF
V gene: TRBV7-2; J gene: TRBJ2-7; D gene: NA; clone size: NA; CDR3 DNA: TGTGCCAGCAGCAGCCAGGGGACTCCTCGCTACTTC; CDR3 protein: CASSSQGTPRYF
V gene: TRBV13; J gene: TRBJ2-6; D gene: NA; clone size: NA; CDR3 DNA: TGTGCCAGCTGCGGGACACGAAACTCTGGGGCCAACGTCCTGACTTTC; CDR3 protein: CASCGTRNSGANVLTF
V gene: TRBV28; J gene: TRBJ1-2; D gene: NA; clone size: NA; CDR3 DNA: TGTGCCAGCAGCGACGGACCTCGTAGTGGCTACACCTTC; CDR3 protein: CASSDGPRSGYTF
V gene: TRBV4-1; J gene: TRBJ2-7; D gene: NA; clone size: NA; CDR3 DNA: TGCGCCAGCAGCCATCCTGCGACAGGCTCCTACGAGCAGTACTTC; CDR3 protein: CASSHPATGSYEQYF
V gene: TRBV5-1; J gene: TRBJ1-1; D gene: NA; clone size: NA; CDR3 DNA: TGCGCCAGCAGCGGGGGGGACCAGTTGATTACTGAAGCTTTCTTT; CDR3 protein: CASSGGDQLITEAFF
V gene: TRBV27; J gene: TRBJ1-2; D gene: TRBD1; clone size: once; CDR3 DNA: TGTGCCAGCAGGACCGCACAGGGGCCAAGGGGGGGCTACACCTTC; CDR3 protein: CASRTAQGPRGGYTF
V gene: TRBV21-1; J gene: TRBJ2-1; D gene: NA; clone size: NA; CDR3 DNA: TGTGCCAGCAGCAAAGGGCGACAGGCGAATTCCTACAATGAGCAGTTCTTC; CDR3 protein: CASSKGRQANSYNEQFF
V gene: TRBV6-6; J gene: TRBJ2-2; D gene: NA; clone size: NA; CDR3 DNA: TGTGCCAGCAGTCAGGGGGGGAACACCGGGGAGCTGTTTTTT; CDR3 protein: CASSQGGNTGELFF
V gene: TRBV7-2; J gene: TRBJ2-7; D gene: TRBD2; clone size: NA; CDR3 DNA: TGTGCCAGCAGCTTAGTAGCGGCTAGCGGGAGACGATACGAGCAGTACTTC; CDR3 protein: CASSLVAASGRRYEQYF
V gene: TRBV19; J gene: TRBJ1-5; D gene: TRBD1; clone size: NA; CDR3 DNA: TGTGCCAGTAGTATTAAATGGACAGGGGTTAATCAGCCCCAGCATTTT; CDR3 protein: CASSIKWTGVNQPQHF
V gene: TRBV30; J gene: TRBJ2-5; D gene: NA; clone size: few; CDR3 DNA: TGTGCCTGGAGTGTACTAGAGACCCAGTACTTC; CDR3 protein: CAWSVLETQYF
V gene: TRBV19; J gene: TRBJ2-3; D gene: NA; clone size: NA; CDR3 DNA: TGTGCCAGTAGTTCCCGCGACCGCAACACAGATACGCAGTATTTT; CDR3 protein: CASSSRDRNTDTQYF